A single sample gave rise to the 13 T cell receptor beta chains below, sequenced in a study of T-cell memory formation after mild COVID-19. MiXCR, applied by TCRdb to the 5' RACE reads, yields one record per CDR3 protein. The sample records roughly 140,000 distinct CDR3 sequences, 11% to 15% being singletons. The sample consisted of PBMCs or a T cell subset sorted from them (not recorded which). All receptors derive from an adult woman who had mild COVID-19 (a few samples of this study predate the infection). Cell type and time point are not known.

The chain has TRBV9 and TRBJ1-4, with 10 bases aligning to TRBD1. The CDR3 extends over 15 amino acids. Germline V gives CDR1 SGDLS, CDR2 YYNGEE. The V gene end was trimmed by 3 bases and the J gene end by 5 bases; junction bases not matched to a gene: 4. CDR3 in amino acids: CASSARDRGNEKLFF. CDR3 sequence (DNA): TGTGCCAGCAGCGCACGGGACAGGGGAAATGAAAAACTGTTTTTT.

The chain has TRBV20-1 and TRBJ2-1, with TRBD2 matching over 8 bases. This CDR3 has 14 residues. V lost 4 bases and J lost 0; bases outside the gene matches: 2. Germline lookup yields CDR1 DFQATT and CDR2 SNEGSKA (reference sequence). DNA of the CDR3: TGCAGTGCTACCAGCGGGAGCTCCTACAATGAGCAGTTCTTC. It codes for CSATSGSSYNEQFF.

The chain recombines TRBV12-3 or TRBV12-4 with TRBJ1-1, with D perhaps TRBD1 (5 bases). This CDR3 is built from 14 residues. V gave up 7 bases and J gave up 3 bases, with 15 bases separating them. This chain's CDR3 is CASNTQGEDTEAFF. The CDR3 DNA follows: TGTGCCAGCAATACCCAAGGGGAGGACACTGAAGCTTTCTTT.

This clonotype came up a few times. No conserved phenylalanine or tryptophan ends this CDR3, so it is likely a read error. Because the CDR3's place on the DNA is in doubt, the DNA is left out and the CDR3 is given as listed by TCRdb. The chain carries TRBV5-1 and TRBJ1-1; the D call of TRBD1 is as the table states it, not checked on the DNA. Counting both end residues, the CDR3 totals 15 amino acids. Germline CDR1 and CDR2: SGHRS and YFSETQ. Here the CDR3 reads CASSLGSAGGAGAVT.

This chain uses TRBV30 with TRBJ2-7; 7 bases are a match to TRBD2. This CDR3 region has 13 residues. V shed 1 base and J 6 bases; nucleotides not matched to a gene: 6. The germline V gene has CDR1 GTSNPN and CDR2 SVGIG (reference sequence). CDR3 in amino acids: CAWSGLGGSEQYF. DNA of the CDR3: TGTGCCTGGAGTGGGCTGGGGGGGTCCGAGCAGTACTTC.

The chain has TRBV20-1 and TRBJ1-6; D is unclear. There are 13 residues in the CDR3. CDR1 and CDR2 (germline): DFQATT, SNEGSKA (reference sequence). CDR3 nucleotide sequence: TGCGGATGGTGGGACTCCTATAATTCACCCCTCCACTTT. Translating gives CGWWDSYNSPLHF.

This chain links TRBV12-3 or TRBV12-4 with TRBJ1-1; D possibly corresponds to TRBD1 (5 bases). Trimming removed 4 bases at V and 7 bases at J, with 16 bases between. The CDR3 contains 14 residues. Written as DNA, the CDR3 is TGTGCCAGCAGTTCCAGGGCCGTCGGTAGTGAAGCTTTCTTT. It specifies CASSSRAVGSEAFF.

The table lists this clonotype with many counts. V is TRBV3-1 and J is TRBJ1-2, with 9 bases that match TRBD1. CDR1 is LGHDT, CDR2 YNNKEL, per germline (reference sequence). The CDR3 totals 16 residues. Trimming at V came to 1 base and at J to 6 bases, leaving 9 bases not matched to a gene. This CDR3 is CASSQVTGGASDGYTF. The CDR3 DNA reads TGTGCCAGCAGCCAAGTTACAGGGGGCGCATCGGATGGCTACACCTTC.

In this sample, this clonotype turned up once. The gene calls are TRBV5-5 and TRBJ1-1; 9 nucleotides agree with TRBD1. V lost 5 bases, J lost 6 bases, and 8 bases stayed unmatched. The CDR3 contains 14 residues. Per germline, CDR1 SGHKS and CDR2 YYEKEE (reference sequence). This chain's CDR3 is CASRAGQGIAEAFF. DNA of the CDR3: TGTGCCAGCAGGGCGGGACAGGGTATCGCTGAAGCTTTCTTT.

This clonotype was found a few times. The chain carries TRBV2 and TRBJ1-2; D gene unclear. The V and J ends lost 7 bases and 4 bases respectively, with 7 bases between them. Per germline, CDR1 SNHLY and CDR2 FYNNEI. The CDR3 spans 11 residues. The CDR3 loop is CASINSYGYTF. The CDR3 nucleotides are TGTGCCAGCATTAACTCCTATGGCTACACCTTC.

The CDR3, as DNA: TGTGCCAGCAGCTTAGCAGGACAGGGAAATCAGCCCCAGCATTTT. This codes for CASSLAGQGNQPQHF. J is TRBJ1-5 and V is TRBV7-8; 8 bases fit TRBD1. Germline values: CDR1 SGHVS, CDR2 FQNEAQ. The CDR3 has 15 amino acids. Trimming at V came to 0 bases and at J to 4 bases, leaving 2 bases not matched to a gene.

This clonotype was counted a few times. This chain links TRBV13 with TRBJ2-7; D call uncertain. Germline values: CDR1 PRHDT, CDR2 FYEKMQ (reference sequence). The CDR3 has 15 residues. V lost 3 bases to trimming and J lost 3 bases, with 15 bases between them. DNA of the CDR3: TGTGCCAGCAGCTTTTCACGACCAGAAAACTACGAGCAGTACTTC. As protein: CASSFSRPENYEQYF.

This clonotype has at least ten counts. The chain couples TRBV5-6 to TRBJ2-7, with 7 bases that match TRBD2. Germline V CDR1 and CDR2: SGHDT, YYEEEE. This CDR3 has 12 residues. The ends lost 0 bases at V and 7 bases at J; junction bases unmatched: 1. The CDR3 coding sequence is TGTGCCAGCAGCTTGGAAGCGGGGGAGCAGTACTTC. Protein: CASSLEAGEQYF.